This T cell receptor beta chain was sequenced during a study of cytomegalovirus exposure and HLA in healthy donors (dated by TCRdb to about 2017). Context from the whole study: An earlier analysis of roughly 630 of the donors reported 276 Gb of sequence data and around 110 million unique TCR beta sequences from about 179 million T cells. Both class I and class II loci were covered by HLA typing, at four-digit resolution. Among roughly 400 genotyped donors of the cohort, an average of around 250,000 unique TCR beta nucleotide sequences was sequenced per donor, of which roughly 17% were non-productive. Of the roughly 430 genotyped donors, 81% fell in the genetic ancestry cluster associated with self-reported Caucasian donors. To predict cytomegalovirus infection status, the study combined high-throughput TCR immunosequencing, statistical association of individual TCRs with disease status, and machine learning. Alongside the repertoire data, information on donor age, sex, ethnicity and CMV serostatus was compiled. The study aimed to test whether cataloging public T cell receptors could reveal signatures of past pathogen exposure. In addition to the first cohort of 666 subjects, a separate validation cohort of around 110 different subjects was used. About 280 gigabases of sequencing data and around 88 million unique TCR sequences made up an early release that covered about 640 HLA-typed donors. All discovery cohort repertoires had been generated using a single sequencing platform. An earlier analysis of nearly 600 of the donors applied high-throughput TCR beta sequencing to assess whether each TCR beta V gene segment acted as functional or pseudogenic. Rather than using new phenotypic data, the later analysis identified candidate immune exposures from TCR beta sequences and from how often those sequences occurred across donors. A later analysis re-analyzed previously published TCR beta repertoires from hundreds of donors and added high-resolution HLA genotyping to study TCR occurrence patterns. Typing coverage differed by locus: A, B, C, DRB1 and DQB1 were typed in roughly 620-630 donors, DQA1 in 522, DPA1 in over 600, and DPB1 in approximately 450. Because of strong linkage in the cohort, five DR-DQ haplotypes were treated as single units for association and clustering. The T cell repertoires of 666 subjects were profiled by immunosequencing and related to cytomegalovirus serostatus. Genome-wide SNP genotypes for about 65% of the 666 donors were used in a later genetic analysis, which treated that subset as a discovery cohort. General study outcomes and caveats: A few of the identified cytomegalovirus-associated TCR beta chains were confirmed in vitro to be specific for cytomegalovirus antigens. In a later analysis, HLA-associated TCR beta chains were found to be more clonally expanded and to have lower generation probabilities than equally common non-associated chains. CMV serostatus was the only immune exposure information available for the cohort. Correlated functional status among segregating V segments might be attributable to linkage disequilibrium, but an unknown experimental factor could not be ruled out. The study gave a list of 150 to 200 TCR beta chains associated with cytomegalovirus. V-gene and J-gene trimming of TCR beta chains was associated with a missense DCLRE1C variant in a later genetic analysis, and the association was replicated in an independent cohort. Cytomegalovirus status was reported to be diagnosed by the classifier with high specificity and sensitivity in both the original and validation cohorts. A further reported finding was that TCR beta sequences accurately predicted the HLA-A and HLA-B alleles for most subjects in the first cohort. In a later analysis, most CMV-associated TCR beta chains were found to appear HLA-restricted, with HLA associations seemingly driven largely by CMV exposure. Because HLA typing was missing for some donors at each locus, association tests included only the typed subset. Most TCR sequences were seen in very few donors, while some public TCRs were found in many individuals. Because counts were too low, around 18 rarely observed V segments, including chromosome 9 orphons, were left out of the earlier analysis of approximately 580 of the donors. A group of highly shared sequence variants was considered likely to be a technical artifact of the sequencing pipeline. Presence/absence analyses assumed roughly uniform sequencing depth across donors, an assumption that may not hold. In an earlier analysis of over 550 of the donors, most TCR beta V segments were observed in productive rearrangements about 90% or about 30% of the time, broadly matching IMGT annotations. Because the 87-base-pair reads could not distinguish some IMGT-functional V segments, including TRBV6-2 and TRBV6-3, those segments were excluded. The authors suggested that the approach could potentially be extended to other disease states and immunological phenotypes. Specific HLA alleles were associated with 15,000 to 20,000 TCR beta sequences at a false discovery rate of 0.05 in a later analysis. When HLA alleles, especially DR and DQ, strongly co-occurred, TCR associations were difficult to assign to individual alleles. Only TCR beta chains were sequenced in this cohort, and the absence of alpha or paired-chain data limited detectable features. In a later analysis, the rate of TCR association differed among HLA loci, with DRB1 alleles having the most associated TCRs and HLA-C alleles having the fewest. A later genetic analysis reported fewer N-insertions in productive TCRs among donors in an Asian-associated ancestry cluster than the roughly 640-donor mean. According to a later analysis, parvovirus B19, influenza, CMV and Epstein-Barr virus appeared linked to several top co-occurrence clusters.

The cohort was made up of approximately 700 healthy bone marrow donors. At the time of sampling, all cohort members were nominally healthy, though unrecorded immune exposures were likely present. The donor was CMV seronegative and was included in the group of under 450 seronegative cohort members. Every donor gave a peripheral blood sample, and the peripheral blood mononuclear cells from that sample were used for TCR beta sequencing. Genomic DNA extraction from the blood cell samples was performed with the Qiagen DNeasy Blood Extraction Kit. The junction shows trimming of 4 bases on V and 10 bases on J, and the gene matches do not reach 9 bases of it. According to the germline V gene, CDR1 reads SGDLS and CDR2 reads YYNGEE. From cysteine to phenylalanine, the CDR3 is 14 amino acids long. This entry keeps only the CDR3 DNA: 42 bases, framed from base 1. Worth noting for this clone: Its antigen specificity is not known.

Libraries were constructed by the immunoSEQ multiplex PCR assay. A mixture of 60 forward primers for TCR Vbeta segments and 13 reverse primers for TCR Jbeta segments was used in the multiplex PCR. Amplification of the CDR3 region of rearranged TCR beta genes was performed with a multiplex PCR assay on genomic DNA. On the Illumina HiSeq System, the amplified TCR beta libraries were sequenced as 87-base-pair reads. The study's processing was this. A later analysis tallied some 79 million unique TCR beta chains across the 666 repertoires, and approximately 9.9 million of those chains were shared by two or more donors. To remove PCR and sequencing errors, raw reads were error-corrected and collapsed into unique sequences using a nearest-neighbor algorithm that merged closely related sequences. To assign V, D and J gene segments, CDR3 sequences were aligned to IMGT reference sequences. For a sequence to be retained, a match of at least six nucleotides was required to both a V gene segment and a J gene segment. Rearrangements were classified as productive when the CDR3 lacked stop codons and remained in frame with V and J, and all other rearrangements were classified as non-productive. Following IMGT convention, CDR3 was defined as the stretch from the second conserved V-encoded cysteine up to the conserved J-encoded phenylalanine. Sequences without an unambiguous match to a single V gene segment were excluded from the earlier analysis of approximately 560 of the donors. In an earlier analysis of a few hundred of the donors, V segments were called functional above 56.7% productive rearrangements and were called segregating when the between-donor standard deviation exceeded 5%. A statistical classification framework was built to diagnose cytomegalovirus status from the catalog of TCR beta chain sequences. A later analysis assigned V and J genes by comparing TCR nucleotide sequences with IMGT/GENE-DB human TR gene sequences. A later analysis assigned CDR3 sequences and most-parsimonious VDJ recombination scenarios with the TCRdist pipeline. A later analysis defined each TCR beta chain by its CDR3 amino acid sequence plus V-gene family, and excluded reads lacking a unique V-gene family. In a later analysis, 500 to 650 highly shared, low-generation-probability nucleotide sequences were removed to address suspected cross-contamination and a sequencing artifact. In a later analysis, a clonal expansion index was calculated for each public chain from normalized within-repertoire ranks of inferred template counts. In a later analysis, generation probabilities were computed using a VDJ recombination model fitted to out-of-frame rearrangements, and the results were checked against IGoR. Hypergeometric tests were used in a later analysis to score TCR-TCR, TCR-HLA and TCR-CMV co-occurrence, with a repertoire-size bias correction applied to the TCR pairs. In a later analysis, false discovery rates were estimated by permuting HLA or CMV assignments 20 times. In a later analysis, co-occurring TCRs were grouped using DBSCAN, and TCRdist sequence similarity was added for clustering within HLA-allele-positive subsets. Co-occurrence clustering excluded repertoires with fewer than 30,000 or more than 120,000 public chains, plus five with anomalous nucleotide sharing. TCRdb re-hosts the immuneACCESS table, in-frame sequences only. Its copies lack some clones; in the studies checked, an unresolved V gene accounts for under half of them, and the cause for the rest is not known. V, J and clone size are those of that table, while D and trimming were read from the DNA. This specimen's table enumerates 50,000 or so clones. Together, the top ten hold 2% to 2.5% of the sample.

The receptor chain draws on TRBV9 and TRBJ1-4; 8 of the junction bases match TRBD1. The sequence was collected from a woman between 18 and 30 years old in good health and CMV-seronegative. The sequenced material came from PBMCs. The CDR3 reads CASSPGTGRGKLFF. The bases are TGTGCCAGCAGCCCTGGGACAGGCAGGGGAAAACTGTTTTTT.